The 11 T cell receptor beta chains below come from one sample, sequenced in a study of cytotoxic CD8 clonotypes in ibrutinib-treated CLL. The repertoire was sequenced with immunoSEQ multiplex PCR; TCRdb's copy has only in-frame clones and lacks some. The sample includes some 200,000 clones, about 75% of them seen just once. This specimen was PBMCs, taken after 12 months of ibrutinib treatment. These receptor sequences come from a human donor with chronic lymphocytic leukemia.

This chain joins TRBV28 and TRBJ1-1; D unclear. Germline CDR1 is MDHEN and CDR2 is SYDVKM. CDR3 length: 12 amino acids. The V end lost 6 bases, the J end lost 0 bases, and 5 bases lay between the germline ends. The CDR3 nucleotides read TGTGCCAGCAGGGTAATGAACACTGAAGCTTTCTTT. It is translated as CASRVMNTEAFF.

The rearrangement links TRBV15 to TRBJ1-4; D not resolved. Germline V lookup: CDR1 LNHNV, CDR2 YYDKDF (reference sequence). Trimming took 0 bases from V and 5 from J, leaving 10 bases between them. The CDR3 consists of 15 residues. CDR3 coding DNA: TGTGCCACCAGCAGAGAATCAGGCCCAAATGAAAAACTGTTTTTT. Amino acid sequence: CATSRESGPNEKLFF.

CDR3 in amino acids: CASSSRDLGGGELFF. The DNA for the CDR3 is TGTGCCAGCAGCTCCCGGGACCTCGGGGGCGGGGAGCTGTTTTTT. The V gene is TRBV9, the J gene TRBJ2-2, with a tentative D call TRBD2 (6 bases). The CDR3 totals 15 residues. V gave up 4 bases and J gave up 7 bases, with 17 bases separating them. Germline lookup yields CDR1 SGDLS and CDR2 YYNGEE.

The CDR3 is CASSLGAGNNQPQHF. CDR3 bases: TGTGCCAGCAGCTTAGGGGCAGGGAACAATCAGCCCCAGCATTTT. The genes are TRBV7-2 and TRBJ1-5, with D perhaps matching TRBD1 (5 bases). Trimming took off 1 base at V and 3 bases at J, with 10 bases between the two ends. The CDR3 has 15 amino acids. Germline V gene lookup returns CDR1 SGHTA and CDR2 FQGNSA. Full variable domain (remainder filled in from reference TRBV7-2 and TRBJ1-5): GAGVSQSPSNKVTEKGKDVELRCDPISGHTALYWYRQSLGQGLEFLIYFQGNSAPDKSGLPSDRFSAERTGGSVSTLTIQRTQQEDSAVYLCASSLGAGNNQPQHFGDGTRLSIL.

The J gene is TRBJ2-7, the V gene TRBV7-6; 8 nucleotides match TRBD2. CDR1 and CDR2 (germline): SGHVS, FNYEAQ. Losses at the gene ends were 0 bases for V and 7 bases for J; bases not matched to a gene: 8. The CDR3 loop spans 15 amino acids. The CDR3 is CASSLAQRELYEQYF. In nucleotides, the CDR3 is TGTGCCAGCAGCTTAGCCCAGCGGGAGTTATATGAGCAGTACTTC.

This clone appeared a few times. V and J are TRBV4-3 and TRBJ2-2; unclear D gene. Germline lookup yields CDR1 LGHNA and CDR2 YSLEER. Trimming left V 2 bases short and J 6 bases short, with 10 bases between. The CDR3 spans 14 residues. The CDR3 DNA follows: TGCGCCAGCAGCCAACAGACTTTAGCCGGGGAGCTGTTTTTT. The encoded protein is CASSQQTLAGELFF.

This chain uses TRBV30 with TRBJ2-7, with D maybe TRBD1 (6 bases). The germline gives CDR1 GTSNPN, CDR2 SVGIG (reference sequence). The CDR3 loop spans 13 amino acids. V was pared by 4 bases and J by 7 bases, with 17 bases between. CDR3 region: CAWNLQGRGEQYF. The CDR3 DNA is TGTGCCTGGAACTTACAGGGACGAGGGGAGCAGTACTTC.

V is TRBV29-1 and J is TRBJ1-1; 7 bases are a match to TRBD1. This CDR3 spans 14 amino acids. The germline CDR1 and CDR2 sequences are SQVTM and ANQGSEA. V was pared by 2 bases and J by 4 bases, with 7 bases of the junction left unmatched. CDR3 sequence reads: CSVEQGGKGTEAFF. The CDR3 DNA reads as TGCAGCGTTGAACAGGGGGGTAAGGGCACTGAAGCTTTCTTT.

This clone was observed many times. This rearrangement joins TRBV5-6 to TRBJ1-4; D uncertain. The CDR3 consists of 16 residues. Germline V lookup: CDR1 SGHDT, CDR2 YYEEEE. Trimming cost V 3 bases and J 5 bases, with 17 bases left between them. This chain's CDR3 is CASSSLDGFKNEKLFF. The CDR3 nucleotides are TGTGCCAGCAGCTCTCTAGACGGTTTCAAGAATGAAAAACTGTTTTTT.

In this sample, this clone turned up a few times. The CDR3 sequence is CAWTRRGGTDTQYF. The CDR3 bases are TGTGCCTGGACCCGCAGGGGCGGCACAGATACGCAGTATTTT. The chain has TRBV30 and TRBJ2-3; possibly TRBD1 for D (6 bases). The CDR3 covers 14 residues. Trimming took 4 bases from V and 1 from J, leaving 12 bases between them. The germline V gene encodes CDR1 GTSNPN and CDR2 SVGIG (reference sequence). The full variable domain, rest sourced from reference TRBV30 and TRBJ2-3, is SQTIHQWPATLVQPVGSPLSLECTVEGTSNPNLYWYRQAAGRGLQLLFYSVGIGQISSEVPQNLSASRPQDRQFILSSKKLLLSDSGFYLCAWTRRGGTDTQYFGPGTRLTVL.

This clone has more than one count but fewer than ten. The chain is built from TRBV30 and TRBJ2-2; 11 nucleotides match TRBD2. J gave up 5 bases and V 5 bases, and 7 bases lay outside the gene matches. Germline V CDR1 and CDR2: GTSNPN, SVGIG (reference sequence). The CDR3 is 15 residues long. The CDR3 DNA follows: TGTGCCTGGGAGCCGTGGACTAGCGGGACCGGGGAGCTGTTTTTT. Translation gives CAWEPWTSGTGELFF. The variable domain in full, with the rest retrieved from reference TRBV30 and TRBJ2-2, is SQTIHQWPATLVQPVGSPLSLECTVEGTSNPNLYWYRQAAGRGLQLLFYSVGIGQISSEVPQNLSASRPQDRQFILSSKKLLLSDSGFYLCAWEPWTSGTGELFFGEGSRLTVL.